These T cell receptor beta chains were read from a single sample in a study of cytomegalovirus exposure and HLA in healthy donors. Here immunoSEQ multiplex PCR was the method, and the copy in TCRdb shows in-frame clones only, minus some. Across about 130,000 clones, the top ten clones capture under 3.5% of the sample. Sequenced sample: PBMCs. The receptor source for this set is a man aged 25 to 40 in good health and CMV-seronegative. The CDR3 runs from the conserved cysteine through the conserved F or W. A D gene is named only where the DNA matches it firmly.

>TRBV14|-|TRBJ1-1
CASSPRVTEAFF
TGTGCCAGCAGCCCTCGGGTTACTGAAGCTTTCTTT
>TRBV6-1|-|TRBJ1-2
CASSEVSGYGYTF
TGTGCCAGCAGTGAAGTCTCAGGATATGGCTACACCTTC
>TRBV2|TRBD2|TRBJ2-7
CASSDPSGSYEQYF
TGTGCCAGCAGTGATCCTAGCGGGAGTTACGAGCAGTACTTC
>TRBV13|-|TRBJ2-2
CASSPTVNTGELFF
TGTGCCAGCAGCCCGACAGTGAACACCGGGGAGCTGTTTTTT
>TRBV28|-|TRBJ1-1
CASSFRKFGSAEAFF
TGTGCCAGCAGTTTTCGTAAATTCGGGTCTGCTGAAGCTTTCTTT
>TRBV23-1|-|TRBJ2-6
CASSQSADNVLTF
TGCGCCAGCAGTCAATCGGCCGACAACGTCCTGACTTTC
>TRBV6-1|TRBD1|TRBJ2-4
CASSEWRGTGLAKNIQYF
TGTGCCAGCAGTGAATGGAGGGGGACAGGGCTAGCCAAAAACATTCAGTACTTC
>TRBV5-4|-|TRBJ1-4
CASSLGLPNEKLFF
TGTGCCAGCAGCTTGGGACTCCCTAATGAAAAACTGTTTTTT
>TRBV29-1|-|TRBJ2-3
CSVDSGTDTQYF
TGCAGCGTTGATTCAGGCACAGATACGCAGTATTTT
>TRBV9|-|TRBJ2-1
CASSVGTPAIEQFF
TGTGCCAGCAGCGTAGGAACTCCTGCTATTGAGCAGTTCTTC
>TRBV21-1|-|TRBJ2-7
CASSCTGLAGGSYEQYF
TGTGCCAGCAGCTGTACTGGGCTAGCGGGAGGGTCCTACGAGCAGTACTTC
>TRBV2|-|TRBJ2-2
CASMPGGANTGELFF
TGTGCCAGCATGCCTGGGGGCGCGAACACCGGGGAGCTGTTTTTT
>TRBV7-3|-|TRBJ2-5
CASSLTAGETQYF
TGTGCCAGCAGCTTAACCGCAGGAGAGACCCAGTACTTC
>TRBV5-5|-|TRBJ1-5
CASSLGPVLDNSQPQHF
TGTGCCAGCAGCTTGGGCCCGGTTTTGGACAATAGCCAGCCCCAGCATTTT
>TRBV6-1|-|TRBJ2-6
CASSEIAGANVLTF
TGTGCCAGCAGTGAAATAGCTGGGGCCAACGTCCTGACTTTC
>TRBV30|TRBD1|TRBJ2-7
CAWSDRGDTYHEQYF
TGTGCCTGGAGTGACAGGGGGGATACCTACCACGAGCAGTACTTC
>TRBV4-2|TRBD1|TRBJ1-1
CASSQDKDREAFF
TGTGCCAGCAGCCAAGATAAGGACAGGGAAGCTTTCTTT
>TRBV30|-|TRBJ1-2
CAWRQRRRIYGYTF
TGTGCCTGGAGACAAAGGAGGCGGATCTATGGCTACACCTTC
>TRBV29-1|TRBD2|TRBJ2-1
CSAGGLAGSEQFF
TGCAGCGCTGGGGGACTAGCGGGAAGTGAGCAGTTCTTC
>TRBV27|-|TRBJ2-4
CASSWGSGRKNIQYF
TGTGCCAGCTCATGGGGTAGCGGCAGAAAAAACATTCAGTACTTC
>TRBV19|-|TRBJ1-5
CASSIGQGNQPQHF
TGTGCCAGTAGTATTGGGCAAGGCAATCAGCCCCAGCATTTT
>TRBV28|TRBD1|TRBJ1-6
CASSPGTGYSPLHF
TGTGCCAGCAGCCCCGGGACAGGGTATTCACCCCTCCACTTT
>TRBV6-5|-|TRBJ1-1
CASRPPPGGCTEAFF
TGTGCCAGCAGACCCCCCCCTGGGGGCTGCACTGAAGCTTTCTTT
>TRBV6-5|-|TRBJ1-6
CASSNGSYNSPLHF
TGTGCCAGCAGCAACGGGTCCTATAATTCACCCCTCCACTTT
>TRBV7-2|TRBD2|TRBJ2-1
CASSLQTSGTFYNEQFF
TGTGCCAGCAGCTTACAGACTAGCGGGACGTTCTACAATGAGCAGTTCTTC
>TRBV18|-|TRBJ1-2
CACHGVPGSGYTF
TGTGCTTGCCACGGGGTACCGGGGTCCGGCTACACCTTC
>TRBV7-9|-|TRBJ2-7
CASSATRGPFSYEQYF
TGTGCCAGCAGCGCCACTAGAGGACCTTTCTCCTACGAGCAGTACTTC
>TRBV5-1|TRBD1|TRBJ1-4
CASSLGGQTNEKLFF
TGCGCCAGCAGCTTGGGGGGACAGACTAATGAAAAACTGTTTTTT
>TRBV28|TRBD1|TRBJ1-5
CASRPRQGRASNQPQHF
TGTGCCAGCAGGCCCCGACAGGGACGGGCTAGCAATCAGCCCCAGCATTTT
>TRBV7-3|-|TRBJ1-1
CASSLGGGAEAFF
TGTGCCAGCAGCTTAGGCGGGGGGGCTGAAGCTTTCTTT
>TRBV7-2|-|TRBJ2-7
CASSGELGEQYF
TGTGCCAGCAGCGGGGAGTTGGGGGAGCAGTACTTC
>TRBV5-8|-|TRBJ1-1
CASTQWTEAFF
TGTGCCAGCACGCAGTGGACTGAAGCTTTCTTT
>TRBV5-1|TRBD1|TRBJ2-7
CASSWTGGVDEQYF
TGCGCCAGCAGCTGGACAGGGGGTGTCGATGAGCAGTACTTC
>TRBV2|-|TRBJ1-1
CASDGWATEAFF
TGTGCCAGTGACGGATGGGCCACTGAAGCTTTCTTT
>TRBV7-3|-|TRBJ2-1
CASSLIRGHEQFF
TGTGCCAGCAGCTTAATAAGGGGCCATGAGCAGTTCTTC
>TRBV30|-|TRBJ2-7
CAWTVSPGDHEQYF
TGTGCCTGGACAGTAAGCCCAGGGGACCACGAGCAGTACTTC
>TRBV18|-|TRBJ1-2
CASSSENGQDFYGYTF
TGTGCCAGCTCATCTGAGAACGGACAAGACTTCTATGGCTACACCTTC
>TRBV6-1|-|TRBJ2-3
CASSELAGSDTQYF
TGTGCCAGCAGTGAACTGGCGGGGAGCGATACGCAGTATTTT
>TRBV30|TRBD2|TRBJ2-2
CAWSRAGDGGELFF
TGTGCCTGGAGTAGAGCGGGAGACGGCGGGGAGCTGTTTTTT
>TRBV30|-|TRBJ2-7
CAWSVFYEQYF
TGTGCCTGGTCAGTGTTCTACGAGCAGTACTTC
>TRBV7-3|TRBD2|TRBJ2-5
CASSSGLQETQYF
TGTGCCAGCAGCTCGGGACTACAAGAGACCCAGTACTTC
>TRBV5-1|-|TRBJ1-1
CASSQGTGRAEAFF
TGCGCCAGCAGCCAGGGTACAGGGCGGGCTGAAGCTTTCTTT
>TRBV18|TRBD1|TRBJ1-1
CASSPWTGEVNTEAFF
TGTGCCAGCTCACCATGGACAGGGGAGGTGAACACTGAAGCTTTCTTT
>TRBV6-6|TRBD1|TRBJ1-5
CASRKGQGSNQPQHF
TGTGCCAGCAGGAAGGGACAGGGTAGCAATCAGCCCCAGCATTTT
>TRBV5-8|TRBD1|TRBJ2-7
CASSLGGQGSDEQYF
TGTGCCAGCAGCTTGGGAGGACAGGGATCCGACGAGCAGTACTTC
>TRBV10-3|TRBD2|TRBJ2-3
CAISESPSGAASTDTQYF
TGTGCCATCAGTGAGTCGCCTAGCGGGGCAGCTAGCACAGATACGCAGTATTTT
>TRBV4-2|TRBD1|TRBJ2-2
CASSQESAQGATGELFF
TGTGCCAGCAGCCAAGAGTCGGCGCAGGGGGCAACCGGGGAGCTGTTTTTT
>TRBV19|-|TRBJ2-1
CASSTQVWNEQFF
TGTGCCAGTAGTACCCAGGTTTGGAATGAGCAGTTCTTC
>TRBV5-4|-|TRBJ1-2
CASSFSGSDGYTF
TGTGCCAGCAGCTTTTCGGGGTCTGATGGCTACACCTTC
>TRBV27|-|TRBJ2-7
CASSLFASSVYEQYF
TGTGCCAGCAGTTTATTTGCTAGCTCAGTCTACGAGCAGTACTTC
>TRBV30|-|TRBJ1-2
CAWSVRENFYGYTF
TGTGCCTGGAGTGTACGGGAGAACTTCTATGGCTACACCTTC
>TRBV5-1|TRBD1|TRBJ2-7
CASRSDRGQYF
TGCGCCAGCAGGTCCGACAGGGGTCAGTACTTC
>TRBV30|TRBD2|TRBJ2-2
CAWSVPRSAGGSTGELFF
TGTGCCTGGAGTGTTCCCCGATCCGCGGGGGGAAGTACCGGGGAGCTGTTTTTT
>TRBV29-1|-|TRBJ2-7
CSVERPSAGYEQYF
TGCAGCGTTGAAAGGCCCTCAGCGGGCTACGAGCAGTACTTC
>TRBV28|-|TRBJ2-1
CASSPPGGQSYNEQFF
TGTGCCAGCAGTCCTCCCGGGGGGCAGTCCTACAATGAGCAGTTCTTC
>TRBV10-3|-|TRBJ1-2
CAISEAHRANNGYTF
TGTGCCATCAGTGAAGCTCACAGGGCGAATAATGGCTACACCTTC
>TRBV28|-|TRBJ1-1
CASRGRNGPVEAFF
TGTGCCAGCAGGGGGCGAAACGGGCCAGTTGAAGCTTTCTTT
>TRBV6-1|-|TRBJ1-5
CASTEVGQINQPQHF
TGTGCCAGCACGGAAGTTGGGCAAATCAATCAGCCCCAGCATTTT
>TRBV5-5|TRBD2|TRBJ2-7
CASSLGLAGGGLPYEQYF
TGTGCCAGCAGCTTGGGCCTAGCGGGAGGCGGACTTCCCTACGAGCAGTACTTC
>TRBV19|-|TRBJ2-1
CASSIGAGEYNEQFF
TGTGCCAGTAGTATAGGGGCAGGGGAGTACAATGAGCAGTTCTTC